The source of this T cell receptor (beta chain) is a study of T cells after yellow fever vaccination (dated by TCRdb to about 2019). In the study overall: Using CD3, CD45RA, CCR7 and CD95 staining, memory subsets (EM, EMRA, CM and Tscm) were sorted on a BD FACS Aria III. Libraries from fractions with low cell numbers were prepared with the SMART-Seq v4 Ultra Low Input RNA kit. To follow T-cell clones before and after primary and booster YFV17D yellow fever vaccination, bulk TCR alpha and beta repertoires were sequenced over time. Two healthy male donors, one aged 18 to 29 and one aged 30 to 40 years, made up the cohort. Blood was drawn at multiple timepoints before and after primary and secondary immunization, with bulk PBMC replicates and cell subsets isolated. Sorting of memory subsets took place on days 0, 15 and 45 and at 18 months after primary vaccination, as well as on days 0, 15 and 45 after the 30-year booster.

This clonotype has at least ten counts. One base away there is no much larger clone; base qualities are not given. TCR cDNA was made using 5'RACE template switching, a step that added a universal primer site and unique molecular identifiers. Priming of cDNA synthesis was performed from both the TCR alpha and TCR beta constant segments. Library amplification used two PCR steps, and the second PCR step added sample barcodes and sequencing adapters. Sequencing of libraries was done on Illumina HiSeq 2500 (2x100 bp) or NovaSeq (2x150 bp). In the paper's pipeline: Demultiplexing of reads and collapsing into UMI consensus sequences were performed with MIGEC, and V(D)J alignment was carried out with MiXCR. Using edgeR on replicate PBMC samples, clonotypes were called vaccine-responding if FDR was below 0.01 and the log2 fold change was above 5 up to day 15. Bulk clonotypes were assigned CD4 or CD8 identity according to which sequenced CD4 or CD8 repertoire held them at higher abundance. To estimate how each clone was distributed across memory phenotypes, clonotype frequencies in memory subsets were weighted by FACS-sorted cell numbers. TCRdb passed the public sequencing reads through fastp at Q25 and MiXCR, retaining productive beta sequences. One record per CDR3 amino acid sequence lists the most common genes and DNA. These V and J calls are TCRdb output, not the study's own analysis. The sample data list about 25,000 distinct CDR3 sequences, and approximately 3.5% of these were observed just once. Together, the top ten hold 0.75% to 1% of the sample.

The treatment or condition label here, explained by the study, means: live attenuated yellow fever vaccine strain. A standard Ficoll-Paque protocol was used to isolate PBMCs from peripheral blood. For sorted memory subsets, RNA extraction was done with the RNeasy Micro Kit. General study outcomes and caveats: After the booster, most of the clones that had expanded following primary vaccination were detected again (about 95% of CD4 and 80% to 90% of CD8), which suggests that memory was broadly maintained. The secondary T-cell response was weaker than the primary response but faster, peaking on day 5 instead of day 15. A small fraction of clonotypes appeared in both the CD4 and CD8 compartments, likely as a result of convergent recombination. On day 0, almost all vaccine-responding clonotypes were below detection in the sorted memory subsets. Because only a couple of donors were included in the study, the extent to which the findings can be generalized is limited. Because abundant contaminating clonotypes from the bulk population could be contained in FACS-sorted repertoires, computational filtering was required.

This TCR derives from a man aged 18 to 35 who received the YFV17D yellow fever vaccine. The sample here was PBMCs, either bulk or a sorted T-cell subset (CD4+, CD8+, memory, or dextramer-sorted; not recorded which), taken about 41 days after the first yellow fever vaccination.

The DNA sequence follows: TGTGCCAGCTCACGACAATACGAGCAGTACTTC. The encoded protein is CASSRQYEQYF. The rearranged chain carries TRBV18 and TRBJ2-7, with no D gene named confidently. The germline V gene sets CDR1 to KGHSH and CDR2 to LQKENI. Trimming at the junction amounts to 4 bases on V and 4 bases on J, and the germline ends lie 5 bases apart. Including the terminal cysteine and phenylalanine, the CDR3 comprises 11 residues. The only DNA kept is the CDR3, 33 bases in frame from the first base.